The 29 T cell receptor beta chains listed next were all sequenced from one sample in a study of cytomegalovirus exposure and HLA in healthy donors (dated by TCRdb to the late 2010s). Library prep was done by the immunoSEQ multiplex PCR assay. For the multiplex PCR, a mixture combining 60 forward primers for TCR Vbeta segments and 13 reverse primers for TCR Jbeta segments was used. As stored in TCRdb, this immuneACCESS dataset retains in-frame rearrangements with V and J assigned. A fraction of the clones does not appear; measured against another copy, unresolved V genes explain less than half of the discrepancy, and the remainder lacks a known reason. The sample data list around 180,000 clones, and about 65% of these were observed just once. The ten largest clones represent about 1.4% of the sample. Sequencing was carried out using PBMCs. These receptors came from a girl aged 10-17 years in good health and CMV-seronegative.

Written as DNA, the CDR3 is TGCGCCAGCAGCGAAGGGACTAGCTCCTACAATGAGCAGTTCTTC. Translated, it gives CASSEGTSSYNEQFF. The chain carries TRBV5-1 and TRBJ2-1, with 8 bases aligning to TRBD2. Germline-derived CDR1 and CDR2 are SGHRS and YFSETQ. J lost 0 bases, V lost 4 bases, and 3 bases had no gene match. This CDR3 has 15 amino acids.

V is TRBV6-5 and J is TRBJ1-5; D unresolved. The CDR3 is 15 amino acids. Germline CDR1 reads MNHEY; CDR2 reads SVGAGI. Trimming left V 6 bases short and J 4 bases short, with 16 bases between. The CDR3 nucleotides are TGTGCCAGCAGCCCCTCCATCGGGGATAATCAGCCCCAGCATTTT. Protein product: CASSPSIGDNQPQHF.

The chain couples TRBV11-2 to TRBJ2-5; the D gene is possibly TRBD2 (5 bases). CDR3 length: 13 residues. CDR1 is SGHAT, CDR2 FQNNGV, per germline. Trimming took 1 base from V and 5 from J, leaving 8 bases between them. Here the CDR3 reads CASSLGGEETQYF. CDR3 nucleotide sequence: TGTGCCAGCAGCTTAGGTGGGGAGGAGACCCAGTACTTC.

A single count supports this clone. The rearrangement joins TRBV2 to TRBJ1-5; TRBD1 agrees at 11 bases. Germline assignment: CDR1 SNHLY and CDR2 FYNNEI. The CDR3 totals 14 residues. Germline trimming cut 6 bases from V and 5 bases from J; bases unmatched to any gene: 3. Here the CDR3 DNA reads TGTGCCAGCAGGCGGACAGGGGGCCATCAGCCCCAGCATTTT. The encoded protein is CASRRTGGHQPQHF.

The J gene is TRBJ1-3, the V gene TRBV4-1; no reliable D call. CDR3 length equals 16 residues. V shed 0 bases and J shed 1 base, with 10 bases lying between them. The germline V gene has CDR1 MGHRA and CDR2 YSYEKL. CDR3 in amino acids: CASSQEGRTSGNTIYF. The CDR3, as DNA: TGCGCCAGCAGCCAAGAGGGCAGGACTTCTGGAAACACCATATATTTT.

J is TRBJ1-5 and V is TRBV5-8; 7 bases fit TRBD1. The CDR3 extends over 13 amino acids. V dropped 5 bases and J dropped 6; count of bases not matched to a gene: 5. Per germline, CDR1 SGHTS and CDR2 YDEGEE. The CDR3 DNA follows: TGTGCCAGCAGGGGGACAGTTTCTCAGCCCCAGCATTTT. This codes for CASRGTVSQPQHF. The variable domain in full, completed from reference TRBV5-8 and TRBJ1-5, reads EAGVTQSPTHLIKTRGQQATLRCSPISGHTSVYWYQQALGLGLQFLLWYDEGEERNRGNFPPRFSGRQFPNYSSELNVNALELEDSALYLCASRGTVSQPQHFGDGTRLSIL.

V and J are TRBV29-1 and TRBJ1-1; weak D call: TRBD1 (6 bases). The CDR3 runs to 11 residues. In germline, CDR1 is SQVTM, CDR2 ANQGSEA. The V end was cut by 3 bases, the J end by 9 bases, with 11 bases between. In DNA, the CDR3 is TGCAGCGTTGAGAAGGGGGTGAAAGCTTTCTTT. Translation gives CSVEKGVKAFF. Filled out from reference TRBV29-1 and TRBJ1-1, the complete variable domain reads SAVISQKPSRDICQRGTSLTIQCQVDSQVTMMFWYRQQPGQSLTLIATANQGSEATYESGFVIDKFPISRPNLTFSTLTVSNMSPEDSSIYLCSVEKGVKAFFGQGTRLTVV.

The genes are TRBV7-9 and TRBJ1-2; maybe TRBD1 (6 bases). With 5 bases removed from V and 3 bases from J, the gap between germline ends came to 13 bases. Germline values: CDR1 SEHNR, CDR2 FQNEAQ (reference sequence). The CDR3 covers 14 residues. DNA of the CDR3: TGTGCCAGCAGCAGGCCCGGACAGTACTATGGCTACACCTTC. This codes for CASSRPGQYYGYTF.

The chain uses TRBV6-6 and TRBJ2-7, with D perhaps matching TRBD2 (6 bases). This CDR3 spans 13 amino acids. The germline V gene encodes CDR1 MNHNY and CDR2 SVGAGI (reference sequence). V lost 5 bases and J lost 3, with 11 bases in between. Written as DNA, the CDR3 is TGTGCCAGCAGTGAGCTGGACTACTACGAGCAGTACTTC. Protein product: CASSELDYYEQYF.

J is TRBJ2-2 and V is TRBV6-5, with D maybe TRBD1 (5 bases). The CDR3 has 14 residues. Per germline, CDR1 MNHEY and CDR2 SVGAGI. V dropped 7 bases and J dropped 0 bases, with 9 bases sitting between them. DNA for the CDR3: TGTGCCAGCACCCCGACAGCGAACACCGGGGAGCTGTTTTTT. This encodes CASTPTANTGELFF.

CDR3 in DNA: TGTGCCACCCTTGCGGGGCTATCCTACGAGCAGTACTTC. This gives the protein CATLAGLSYEQYF. This chain joins TRBV6-1 and TRBJ2-7, with TRBD2 as a possible D gene (6 bases). Germline assignment: CDR1 MNHNS and CDR2 SASEGT. The CDR3 extends over 13 amino acids. Trimming removed 10 bases from V and 1 base from J, with 14 bases in between.

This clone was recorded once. DNA of the CDR3: TGCGCCAGCAGGGGGGGGTTCGACTACGAGCAGTACTTC. It yields the protein CASRGGFDYEQYF. The genes are TRBV4-1 and TRBJ2-7; 7 positions agree with TRBD2. The germline V gene encodes CDR1 MGHRA and CDR2 YSYEKL. V was clipped by 6 bases and J by 3 bases; unmatched bases: 5. This CDR3 has 13 residues.

The CDR3: CASSGSAEGNTIYF. The CDR3 DNA follows: TGTGCCAGTAGTGGGTCAGCGGAGGGAAACACCATATATTTT. The V call is TRBV19, the J call TRBJ1-3; D is ambiguous. Germline V gives CDR1 LNHDA, CDR2 SQIVND (reference sequence). The V end was cut by 5 bases, the J end by 4 bases, with 12 bases between. This CDR3 contains 14 residues. The full variable domain, in which reference TRBV19 and TRBJ1-3 provide the parts outside the CDR3, is DGGITQSPKYLFRKEGQNVTLSCEQNLNHDAMYWYRQDPGQGLRLIYYSQIVNDFQKGDIAEGYSVSREKKESFPLTVTSAQKNPTAFYLCASSGSAEGNTIYFGEGSWLTVV.

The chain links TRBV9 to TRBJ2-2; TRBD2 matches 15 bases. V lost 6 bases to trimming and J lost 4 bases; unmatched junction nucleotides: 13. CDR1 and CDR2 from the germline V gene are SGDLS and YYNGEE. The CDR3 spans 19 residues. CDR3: CASNHRTSGGAGGTGELFF. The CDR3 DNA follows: TGTGCCAGCAACCATAGGACTAGCGGGGGGGCCGGGGGCACCGGGGAGCTGTTTTTT. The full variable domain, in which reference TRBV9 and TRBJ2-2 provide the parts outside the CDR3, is DSGVTQTPKHLITATGQRVTLRCSPRSGDLSVYWYQQSLDQGLQFLIQYYNGEERAKGNILERFSAQQFPDLHSELNLSSLELGDSALYFCASNHRTSGGAGGTGELFFGEGSRLTVL.

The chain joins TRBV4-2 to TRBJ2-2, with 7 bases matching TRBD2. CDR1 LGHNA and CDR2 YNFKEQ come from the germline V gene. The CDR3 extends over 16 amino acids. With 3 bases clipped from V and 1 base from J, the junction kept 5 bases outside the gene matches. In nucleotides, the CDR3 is TGTGCCAGCAGCCACCTAGGGAGGGGGAACACCGGGGAGCTGTTTTTT. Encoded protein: CASSHLGRGNTGELFF.

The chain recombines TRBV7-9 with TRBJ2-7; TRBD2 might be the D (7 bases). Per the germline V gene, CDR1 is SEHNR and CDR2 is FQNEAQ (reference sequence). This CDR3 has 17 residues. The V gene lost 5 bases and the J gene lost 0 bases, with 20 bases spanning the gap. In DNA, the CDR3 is TGTGCCAGCAGCAACCGGGGGGCGGATTTAAGCTCCTACGAGCAGTACTTC. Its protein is CASSNRGADLSSYEQYF.

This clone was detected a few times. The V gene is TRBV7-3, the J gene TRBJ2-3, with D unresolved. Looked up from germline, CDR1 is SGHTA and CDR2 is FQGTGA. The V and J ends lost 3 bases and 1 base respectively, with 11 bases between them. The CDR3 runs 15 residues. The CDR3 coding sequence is TGTGCCAGCAGCTTGTTGCCTGAGGGCACAGATACGCAGTATTTT. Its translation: CASSLLPEGTDTQYF.

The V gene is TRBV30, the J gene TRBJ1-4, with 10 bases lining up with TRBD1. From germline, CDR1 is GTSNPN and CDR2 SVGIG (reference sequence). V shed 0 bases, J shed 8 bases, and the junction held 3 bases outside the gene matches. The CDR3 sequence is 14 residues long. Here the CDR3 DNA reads TGTGCCTGGAGTGTAAAGGGACAGGGGGAAAAACTGTTTTTT. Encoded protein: CAWSVKGQGEKLFF.

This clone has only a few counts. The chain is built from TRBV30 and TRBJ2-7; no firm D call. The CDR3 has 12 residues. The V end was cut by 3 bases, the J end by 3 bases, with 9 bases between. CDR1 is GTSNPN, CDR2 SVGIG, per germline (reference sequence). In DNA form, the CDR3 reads TGTGCCTGGAGCGTCGGTATCTACGAGCAGTACTTC. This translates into CAWSVGIYEQYF.

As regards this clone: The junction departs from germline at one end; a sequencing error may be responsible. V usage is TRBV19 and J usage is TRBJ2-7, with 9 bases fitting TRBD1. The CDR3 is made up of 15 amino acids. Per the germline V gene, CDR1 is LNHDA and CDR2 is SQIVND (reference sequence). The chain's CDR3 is CASRIGTGRIYEQYF. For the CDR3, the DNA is TGTGCCAGTAGGATAGGGACAGGGCGGATTTACGAGCAGTACTTC. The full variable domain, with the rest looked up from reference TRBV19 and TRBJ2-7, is DGGITQSPKYLFRKEGQNVTLSCEQNLNHDAMYWYRQDPGQGLRLIYYSQIVNDFQKGDIAEGYSVSREKKESFPLTVTSAQKNPTAFYLCASRIGTGRIYEQYFGPGTRLTVT.

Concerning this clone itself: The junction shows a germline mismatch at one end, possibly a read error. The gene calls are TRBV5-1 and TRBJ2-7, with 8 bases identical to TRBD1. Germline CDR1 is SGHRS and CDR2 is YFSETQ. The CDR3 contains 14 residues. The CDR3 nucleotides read TGCGCCAGCAGGACCGGGACAGGTATCTACGAGCAGTACTTT. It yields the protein CASRTGTGIYEQYF.

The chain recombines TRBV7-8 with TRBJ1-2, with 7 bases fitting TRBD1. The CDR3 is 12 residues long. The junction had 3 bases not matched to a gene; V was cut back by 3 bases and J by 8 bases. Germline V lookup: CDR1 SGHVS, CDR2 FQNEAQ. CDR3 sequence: CASSFDRDGYTF. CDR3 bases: TGTGCCAGCAGCTTCGACAGGGACGGCTACACCTTC.

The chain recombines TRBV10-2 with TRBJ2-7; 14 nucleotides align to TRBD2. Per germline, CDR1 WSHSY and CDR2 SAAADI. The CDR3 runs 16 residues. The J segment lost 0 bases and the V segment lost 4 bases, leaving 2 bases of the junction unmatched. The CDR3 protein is CASSGGLAGASYEQYF. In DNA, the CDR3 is TGCGCCAGCAGTGGGGGACTAGCGGGGGCCTCCTACGAGCAGTACTTC.

CDR3 nucleotides: TGTGCCAGCAGCGAGGACTCCTGGTTCTCCTACGAGCAGTACTTC. Translation: CASSEDSWFSYEQYF. The chain couples TRBV5-8 to TRBJ2-7; D is possibly TRBD2 (5 bases). Germline CDR1 reads SGHTS; CDR2 reads YDEGEE. Trimming stripped 4 bases from V and 0 bases from J, with 14 bases between. This CDR3 region has 15 residues.

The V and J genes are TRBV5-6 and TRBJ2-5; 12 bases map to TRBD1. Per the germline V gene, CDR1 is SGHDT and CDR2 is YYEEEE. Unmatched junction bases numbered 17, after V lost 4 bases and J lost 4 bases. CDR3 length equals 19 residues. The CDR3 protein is CASSRNPRAGTGGGETQYF. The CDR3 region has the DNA TGTGCCAGCAGCAGAAATCCGCGAGCCGGGACAGGGGGCGGAGAGACCCAGTACTTC.

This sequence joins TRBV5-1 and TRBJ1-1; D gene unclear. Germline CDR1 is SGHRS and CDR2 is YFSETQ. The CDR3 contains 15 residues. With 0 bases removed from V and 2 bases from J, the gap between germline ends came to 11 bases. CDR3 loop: CASSLDARKNTEAFF. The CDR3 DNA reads TGCGCCAGCAGCTTGGATGCCAGGAAAAACACTGAAGCTTTCTTT.

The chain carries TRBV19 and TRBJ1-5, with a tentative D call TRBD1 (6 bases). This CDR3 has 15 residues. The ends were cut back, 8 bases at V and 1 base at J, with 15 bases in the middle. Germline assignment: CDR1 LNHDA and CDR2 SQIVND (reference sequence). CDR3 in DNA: TGTGCCAGTGCACAGGGCTGGGGAAGCAATCAGCCCCAGCATTTT. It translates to CASAQGWGSNQPQHF.

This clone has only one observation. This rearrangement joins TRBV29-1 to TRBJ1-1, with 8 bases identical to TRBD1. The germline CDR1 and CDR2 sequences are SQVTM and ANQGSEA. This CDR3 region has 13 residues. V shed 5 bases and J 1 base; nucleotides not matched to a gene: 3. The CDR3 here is CSVSGQANTEAFF. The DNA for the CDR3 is TGCAGCGTTTCGGGACAGGCGAACACTGAAGCTTTCTTT.

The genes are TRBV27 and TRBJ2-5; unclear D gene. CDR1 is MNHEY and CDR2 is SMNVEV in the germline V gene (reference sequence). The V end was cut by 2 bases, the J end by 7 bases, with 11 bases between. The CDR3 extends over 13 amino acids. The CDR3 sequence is CASSLKPERTQYF. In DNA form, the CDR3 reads TGTGCCAGCAGTTTAAAGCCCGAGCGGACCCAGTACTTC.